Following are 18 T cell receptor beta chains from one sample sequenced in a study of blood T cell repertoires in COVID-19. Produced via immunoSEQ multiplex PCR; TCRdb's table is partial and in-frame only. The data show 250,000 or so clones, around 86% seen once. The sample comprised peripheral blood. All receptors come from a middle-aged man with active or convalescent COVID-19.

The chain is built from TRBV3-1 (or the pseudogene TRBV3-2) and TRBJ1-5; 7 bases fit TRBD1. V lost 4 bases, J lost 6 bases, and 6 bases stayed unmatched. The CDR3 sequence is 14 residues long. Germline lookup yields CDR1 LGHDT and CDR2 YNNKEL (reference sequence). This CDR3 reads CASSLQQGSQPQHF. CDR3 sequence (DNA): TGTGCCAGCAGCCTCCAACAGGGGAGTCAGCCCCAGCATTTT.

J is TRBJ1-2 and V is TRBV19; tentatively, D is TRBD1 (5 bases). Germline V gene lookup returns CDR1 LNHDA and CDR2 SQIVND (reference sequence). With 6 bases removed from V and 4 bases from J, the gap between germline ends came to 18 bases. The CDR3 runs to 15 residues. The CDR3 sequence: CASRAGLDGTYGYTF. DNA for the CDR3: TGTGCCAGTAGAGCGGGATTGGACGGGACCTATGGCTACACCTTC.

This clone was seen once. The chain employs TRBV10-1 and TRBJ2-5; TRBD2 aligns across 11 bases. Germline CDR1 and CDR2: WNHNN and SYGVQD (reference sequence). The CDR3 is 15 residues long. V trimming: 5 bases; J trimming: 1 base; junction bases outside the gene matches: 3. The CDR3 sequence: CASSQGTSGQETQYF. The CDR3, as DNA: TGCGCCAGCAGTCAAGGGACTAGCGGCCAAGAGACCCAGTACTTC.

In the case of this clone: The identical CDR3 is also encoded by other nucleotide sequences in the sample. This chain links TRBV5-1 with TRBJ2-7; TRBD1 aligns across 8 bases. Germline trimming cut 0 bases from V and 1 base from J; bases unmatched to any gene: 3. The CDR3 is 15 amino acids. Germline V gene sequence: CDR1 SGHRS, CDR2 YFSETQ. The CDR3 DNA reads as TGCGCCAGCAGCTTGGATACAGGGGGTTCCTACGAGCAGTACTTC. It yields the protein CASSLDTGGSYEQYF.

The J gene is TRBJ2-1, the V gene TRBV27; D is ambiguous. CDR1 MNHEY and CDR2 SMNVEV come from the germline V gene (reference sequence). V was clipped by 4 bases and J by 0 bases, with 7 bases between them. The CDR3 totals 14 residues. The CDR3, as DNA: TGTGCCAGCAGTTGGCGAGGCTCCTACAATGAGCAGTTCTTC. It yields the protein CASSWRGSYNEQFF.

The chain has TRBV18 and TRBJ1-2; D might be TRBD1 (5 bases). The CDR3 covers 15 residues. The V end lost 0 bases, the J end lost 5 bases, and 13 bases lay between the germline ends. The germline gives CDR1 KGHSH, CDR2 LQKENI. CDR3 region: CASSPPKTVLYGYTF. CDR3 bases: TGTGCCAGCTCACCACCAAAGACAGTTCTTTATGGCTACACCTTC.

V usage is TRBV15 and J usage is TRBJ1-1; 10 nucleotides agree with TRBD1. With 3 bases clipped from V and 4 bases from J, the junction kept 2 bases outside the gene matches. Germline-derived CDR1 and CDR2 are LNHNV and YYDKDF (reference sequence). The CDR3 length is 14 residues. Here the CDR3 reads CATSRDRGSTEAFF. Written as DNA, the CDR3 is TGTGCCACCAGCAGGGACAGGGGGAGCACTGAAGCTTTCTTT.

The chain has TRBV5-5 and TRBJ1-1; 11 bases line up with TRBD1. Germline V lookup: CDR1 SGHKS, CDR2 YYEKEE (reference sequence). V lost 3 bases, J lost 5 bases, and 9 bases stayed unmatched. The CDR3 length is 16 residues. The CDR3 DNA follows: TGTGCCAGCAGCTCATTACCCCGGGACAGGGGGACTGAAGCTTTCTTT. Residues: CASSSLPRDRGTEAFF.

This rearrangement joins TRBV4-2 to TRBJ2-2, with 11 bases fitting TRBD1. Per germline, CDR1 LGHNA and CDR2 YNFKEQ. The CDR3 sequence is 17 residues long. V shed 2 bases and J 7 bases; nucleotides not matched to a gene: 9. CDR3 in DNA: TGTGCCAGCAGCCAACCGGACAGGGGGCGCTTCGGCGGGGAGCTGTTTTTT. It codes for CASSQPDRGRFGGELFF.

The chain uses TRBV14 and TRBJ1-2; 9 bases are a match to TRBD1. CDR1 SGHDN and CDR2 FVKESK come from the germline V gene. The V segment lost 2 bases and the J segment 6 bases; nucleotides outside the gene matches: 1. This CDR3 spans 13 amino acids. Here the CDR3 reads CASSQRTGDGYTF. In nucleotides, the CDR3 is TGTGCCAGCAGCCAACGGACAGGGGATGGCTACACCTTC.

V usage is TRBV5-1 and J usage is TRBJ2-1; 7 bases match TRBD1. The CDR3 totals 13 residues. The germline V gene has CDR1 SGHRS and CDR2 YFSETQ. J gave up 7 bases and V 0 bases, and 1 base lay outside the gene matches. CDR3 sequence reads: CASSLAQGNEQFF. DNA for the CDR3: TGCGCCAGCAGCTTGGCACAGGGGAATGAGCAGTTCTTC.

This CDR3 is CASSIGGLGNQPQHF. The CDR3 DNA is TGCGCCAGCTCCATTGGAGGTTTGGGCAATCAGCCCCAGCATTTT. This chain joins TRBV5-1 and TRBJ1-5; D is uncertain. CDR1 and CDR2 (germline): SGHRS, YFSETQ. The germline V and J ends were trimmed by 7 bases and 2 bases, with 16 bases remaining between them. The CDR3 totals 15 residues.

J is TRBJ2-1 and V is TRBV5-6; possibly TRBD2 for D (6 bases). V lost 4 bases to trimming and J lost 6 bases, with 20 bases between them. Germline CDR1 reads SGHDT; CDR2 reads YYEEEE. The CDR3 is 16 residues long. The CDR3 DNA reads TGTGCCAGCAGCGTGCTCCGGGACTCCACTTTCAATGAGCAGTTCTTC. It specifies CASSVLRDSTFNEQFF.

The rearrangement links TRBV14 to TRBJ1-6, with 9 bases that match TRBD1. After removal of 5 bases from V and 6 bases from J, the junction contained 5 bases not matched to a gene. Germline CDR1 is SGHDN and CDR2 is FVKESK. The CDR3 extends over 15 amino acids. CDR3 sequence (DNA): TGTGCCAGCAGCTACACAGGGGGCGGTAATTCACCCCTCCACTTT. Its protein product is CASSYTGGGNSPLHF.

The V gene is TRBV4-1, the J gene TRBJ1-2, with 7 bases identical to TRBD1. The CDR3 extends over 15 amino acids. The germline CDR1 and CDR2 sequences are MGHRA and YSYEKL. J gave up 2 bases and V 4 bases, and 7 bases lay outside the gene matches. This CDR3 reads CASSLNNRGNYGYTF. The DNA for the CDR3 is TGCGCCAGCAGCCTAAACAACAGGGGCAACTATGGCTACACCTTC.

This sequence joins TRBV4-1 and TRBJ1-2; D remains unclear. The CDR3 has 15 amino acids. Germline CDR1 and CDR2: MGHRA and YSYEKL. V lost 1 base and J 6 bases, leaving 15 bases between the germline ends. The CDR3 spells CASSQGPGGRDGYTF. The CDR3 DNA is TGCGCCAGCAGCCAAGGACCTGGAGGTAGAGATGGCTACACCTTC.

The chain combines TRBV23-1 with TRBJ2-1, with TRBD2 as a possible D gene (6 bases). TRBV23-1 is filed as an ORF, its function uncertain. The ends were cut back, 2 bases at V and 3 bases at J, with 17 bases in the middle. The CDR3 consists of 17 residues. CDR3 nucleotides: TGCGCCAGCAGTCAAATTACCCCGGGAGTTGGCTACAATGAGCAGTTCTTC. Its protein product is CASSQITPGVGYNEQFF.

This sequence joins TRBV3-1 (or the pseudogene TRBV3-2) and TRBJ1-6, with 7 bases matching TRBD1. The CDR3 has 14 amino acids. Trimming at V came to 10 bases and at J to 10 bases, leaving 13 bases not matched to a gene. Per germline, CDR1 LGHDT and CDR2 YNNKEL (reference sequence). In DNA form, the CDR3 reads TGTGCCACCTCCTACAGGGGTGGTGAGTCACCCCTCCACTTT. It translates to CATSYRGGESPLHF.